This T cell receptor beta chain was recovered during a study of blood T cells in healthy people across ages (dated by TCRdb to between 2014 and 2016). About the full investigation: In model experiments, template switching captured roughly one uniquely barcoded TCR beta cDNA molecule for every two T cells. Using deep sequencing normalized with unique cDNA molecular identifiers, the study measured how TCR beta repertoire diversity changes with age. Four age groups were formed from the donors: young (average roughly 15 years), middle-aged (around 37), aged (roughly 58) and long-lived (approximately 80). To avoid experimental bias, donors of different ages were distributed randomly across sequencing lanes. Using the same blood draw, the study looked at two additional independent replicas of 1 million unique cDNA reads for two donors, one aged 18 to 30 and the other aged 80 or older.

The CDR3 contains 13 residues, cysteine and phenylalanine counted. Only the CDR3 region is kept as DNA, spanning 39 bases read in frame from base 1. V is reduced by 5 bases and J by 6 bases, leaving a spacing of 11 bases between them. Donors were 39 systemically healthy Caucasian individuals from Russia aged roughly 6 to 90 years. Each donor gave 8.5 to 10 milliliters of peripheral blood, collected into EDTA-treated Vacutainer tubes. Ficoll-Paque density-gradient centrifugation was used to isolate PBMCs, with at least 7 million obtained per sample. Trizol reagent was used to extract total RNA from the PBMCs, yielding at least 5.5 micrograms per sample. For every donor, an aliquot of PBMCs went through flow cytometry to measure the percentages of naive CD45RAhigh/CD27high T cells. The table lists this clonotype with a few counts. The antigen it recognizes is unknown. Base quality data are lacking; no much larger clone is found one base away.

The library was produced with 5' RACE. Sequenced on an Illumina HiSeq 2500. The second PCR ran for about 6 to 11 cycles and used a J-beta primer mix along with a sample-barcoded 5' primer. A unique molecular identifier was introduced onto each TCR beta cDNA molecule by a template-switch 5' adaptor carrying 12 random nucleotides. At least 2.5 million CDR3-containing paired-end reads were obtained from each sample. First-strand cDNA synthesis was performed from all RNA using the Mint cDNA synthesis kit, with priming by a TRBC-specific oligonucleotide. After uracil-DNA glycosylase treatment, a first 18-cycle PCR used universal primers M1SS and BC2_uni_R on all cDNA. Turning to the authors' computational methods: For normalization, 1 million high-quality reads, each with a distinct molecular identifier, were randomly selected from each sample. Reads sharing molecular identifiers were discarded rather than binned into consensus sequences. CDR3 identification, clonotype clustering and error correction used MiTCR with a Q25 quality threshold and the strictest error-elimination algorithm. A nonparametric unseen species model with Euler transformation was used to estimate lower-bound total TCR beta diversity. Clones were called with MiXCR by TCRdb after fastp trimmed the public reads at Q25, and only in-frame beta chains were retained. Each record represents a unique CDR3 protein, reported with the most common genes and DNA among its rows. The V and J calls and clone size come from TCRdb's table, not from the authors' own analysis. This sample comprises about 1.8 million distinct CDR3 sequences, about 50% of them detected only once. The ten largest clones capture around 2.1% of the sample.

Study-wide findings and limitations: As age increased, observed TCR beta diversity per million T cells dropped in a roughly linear way, and a significant reduction was already evident by age roughly 36. Compared with the aged group, the long-lived group had more naive CD4+ T cells, fewer expanded clones and increased TCR diversity, a pattern suggesting age selection. Because the CMV infection status of the donors was unknown, age-related changes in expanded clonotypes may potentially have been confounded. Because profiling used bulk unsorted PBMCs, naive and antigen-experienced compartments could not be compared conclusively. A strong correlation was found between observed TCR beta diversity and the percentage of naive T cells measured by flow cytometry. Total diversity estimates from one million sequenced T cells were considered lower bounds and underestimates.

The origin of this receptor is a woman in her forties in good health. This receptor chain uses TRBV12-3 or TRBV12-4 and TRBJ1-5, with TRBD1 as a weak D call on 6 bases. The sample comprised blood. The CDR3 region reads CASSPQGIQPQHF. The sequence in DNA is TGTGCCAGCAGTCCCCAGGGGATTCAGCCCCAGCATTTT.